This TCR beta chain originates from a study of graft-versus-host responses after intestinal transplantation. This clone was seen a handful of times. What it binds is not known. With 5 bases removed from V and 0 bases from J, the gap between germline ends came to 14 bases. The CDR3 sequence is 16 residues long. Per the germline V gene, CDR1 is MNHEY and CDR2 is SMNVEV (reference sequence). The protocol was immunoSEQ multiplex PCR, while the TCRdb copy is restricted to in-frame clones and leaves out a portion. The sample contains some 86,000 clones, 75% to 95% of which appear only once. Sample: unstimulated CD8+ T cells sorted from spleen or lymph node cells, taken before intestinal transplant. This chain connects TRBV27 to TRBJ2-4; D is undetermined. This TCR derives from a human donor who received an intestinal transplant. CDR3 loop: CASSPTPMGAKNIQYF. The CDR3 DNA reads TGTGCCAGCAGTCCCACCCCTATGGGAGCCAAAAACATTCAGTACTTC.